This entry lists 3 T cell receptor beta chains sequenced from one sample in a study of shared clonotypes between healthy human individuals. Assay used: immunoSEQ multiplex PCR; TCRdb lists only in-frame clones, some missing. Of about 480,000 clones listed, 60% to 85% are singletons. Material for sequencing was PBMCs. Every receptor here comes from a middle-aged woman in good health. Some clones in this sample may be carry-over from other donors' samples.

This clone was picked up a small number of times. The chain couples TRBV15 to TRBJ2-3; no clear D. Germline CDR1 and CDR2: LNHNV and YYDKDF (reference sequence). Trimming pared 3 bases from V and 10 bases from J, leaving 14 bases between. The CDR3 covers 13 residues. The CDR3 spells CATSRDQRSAQYF. The CDR3 bases are TGTGCCACCAGCAGGGATCAACGGTCGGCGCAGTATTTT.

The rearrangement joins TRBV29-1 to TRBJ2-1; a possible D gene is TRBD2 (6 bases). CDR1 is SQVTM and CDR2 is ANQGSEA in the germline V gene. V lost 4 bases and J 1 base, leaving 11 bases between the germline ends. This CDR3 spans 14 amino acids. CDR3: CSVVSGPSYNEQFF. The CDR3, as DNA: TGCAGCGTTGTGAGCGGGCCTTCCTACAATGAGCAGTTCTTC.

V gene TRBV19 combines with J gene TRBJ1-1, with 10 nucleotides matching TRBD1. Germline V CDR1 and CDR2: LNHDA, SQIVND (reference sequence). The CDR3 loop spans 15 amino acids. V was pared by 5 bases and J by 6 bases, with 9 bases of the junction left unmatched. For the CDR3, the DNA is TGTGCCAGTAGTCCACAACGACAGGGGGCTCCTGAAGCTTTCTTT. Its translation: CASSPQRQGAPEAFF.